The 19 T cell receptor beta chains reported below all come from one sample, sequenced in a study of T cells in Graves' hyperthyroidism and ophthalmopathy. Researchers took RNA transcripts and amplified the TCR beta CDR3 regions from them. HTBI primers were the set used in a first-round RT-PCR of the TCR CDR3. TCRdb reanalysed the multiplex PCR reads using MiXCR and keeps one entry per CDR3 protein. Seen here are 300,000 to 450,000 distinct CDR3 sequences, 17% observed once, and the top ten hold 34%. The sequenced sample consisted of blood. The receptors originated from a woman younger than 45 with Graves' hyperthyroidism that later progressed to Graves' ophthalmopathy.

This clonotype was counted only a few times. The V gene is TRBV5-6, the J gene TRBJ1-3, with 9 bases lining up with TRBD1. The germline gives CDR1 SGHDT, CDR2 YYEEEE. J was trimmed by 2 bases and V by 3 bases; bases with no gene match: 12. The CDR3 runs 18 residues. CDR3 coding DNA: TGTGCCAGCAGCTCATTCCCCCCGGGACAGGGCCCTGGAAACACCATATATTTT. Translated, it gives CASSSFPPGQGPGNTIYF. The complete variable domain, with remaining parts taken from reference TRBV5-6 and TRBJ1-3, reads DAGVTQSPTHLIKTRGQQVTLRCSPKSGHDTVSWYQQALGQGPQFIFQYYEEEERQRGNFPDRFSGHQFPNYSSELNVNALLLGDSALYLCASSSFPPGQGPGNTIYFGEGSWLTVV.

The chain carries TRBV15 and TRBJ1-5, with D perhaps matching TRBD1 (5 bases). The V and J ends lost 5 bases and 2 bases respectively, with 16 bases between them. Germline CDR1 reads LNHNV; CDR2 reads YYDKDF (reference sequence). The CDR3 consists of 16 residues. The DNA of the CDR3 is TGTGCCACCAGCGCCCCTGCCAGGGTCGGCAATCAGCCCCAGCATTTT. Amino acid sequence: CATSAPARVGNQPQHF.

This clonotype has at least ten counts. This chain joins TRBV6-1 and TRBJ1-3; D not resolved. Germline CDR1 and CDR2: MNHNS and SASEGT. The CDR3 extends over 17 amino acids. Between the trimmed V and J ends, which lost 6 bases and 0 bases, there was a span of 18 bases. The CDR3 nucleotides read TGTGCCAGCAGCGTATTTTTTAGGACCAGCTCTGGAAACACCATATATTTT. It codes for CASSVFFRTSSGNTIYF.

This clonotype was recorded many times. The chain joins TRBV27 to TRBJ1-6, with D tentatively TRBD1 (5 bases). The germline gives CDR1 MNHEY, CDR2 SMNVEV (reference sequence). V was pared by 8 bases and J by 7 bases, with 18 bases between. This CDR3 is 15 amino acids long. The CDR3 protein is CASGTGMTANSPLHF. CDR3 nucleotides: TGTGCCAGCGGAACCGGGATGACAGCAAATTCACCCCTCCACTTT.

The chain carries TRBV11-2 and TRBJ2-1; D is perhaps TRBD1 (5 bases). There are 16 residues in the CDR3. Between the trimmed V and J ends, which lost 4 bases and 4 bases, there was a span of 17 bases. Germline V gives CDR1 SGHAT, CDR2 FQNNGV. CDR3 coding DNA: TGTGCCAGCAGCTCGTGGGGCAAGGCTAAATACAATGAGCAGTTCTTC. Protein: CASSSWGKAKYNEQFF. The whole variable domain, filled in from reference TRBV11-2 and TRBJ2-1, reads EAGVAQSPRYKIIEKRQSVAFWCNPISGHATLYWYQQILGQGPKLLIQFQNNGVVDDSQLPKDRFSAERLKGVDSTLKIQPAKLEDSAVYLCASSSWGKAKYNEQFFGPGTRLTVL.

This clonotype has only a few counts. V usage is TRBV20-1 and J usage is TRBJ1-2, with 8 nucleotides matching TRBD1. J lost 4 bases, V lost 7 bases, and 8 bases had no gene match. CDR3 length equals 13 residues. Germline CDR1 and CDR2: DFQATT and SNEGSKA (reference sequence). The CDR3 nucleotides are TGCAGTGTCCCGGACAGGGAGGGCTATGGCTACACCTTC. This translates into CSVPDREGYGYTF.

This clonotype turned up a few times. The CDR3 DNA follows: TGCAGTGCTAGAGGTGGGGTTGAAGGGCACACTGAAGCTTTCTTT. This gives the protein CSARGGVEGHTEAFF. The gene calls are TRBV20-1 and TRBJ1-1; the D is unclear. The CDR3 is 15 residues long. Trimming took off 1 base at V and 3 bases at J, with 15 bases between the two ends. Germline V gene sequence: CDR1 DFQATT, CDR2 SNEGSKA (reference sequence).

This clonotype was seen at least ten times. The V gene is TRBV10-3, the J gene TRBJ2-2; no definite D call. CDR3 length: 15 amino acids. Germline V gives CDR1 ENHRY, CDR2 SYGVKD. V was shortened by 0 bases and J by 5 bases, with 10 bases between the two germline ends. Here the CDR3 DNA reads TGTGCCATCAGTGAGTCGAATTTGGGGACCGGGGAGCTGTTTTTT. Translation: CAISESNLGTGELFF.

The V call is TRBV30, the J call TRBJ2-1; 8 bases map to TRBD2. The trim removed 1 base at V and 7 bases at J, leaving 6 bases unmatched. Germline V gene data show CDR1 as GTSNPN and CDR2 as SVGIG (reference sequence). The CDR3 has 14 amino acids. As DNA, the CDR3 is TGTGCCTGGAGTGGCCGGGAGGGGGGAAATGAGCAGTTCTTC. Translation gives CAWSGREGGNEQFF.

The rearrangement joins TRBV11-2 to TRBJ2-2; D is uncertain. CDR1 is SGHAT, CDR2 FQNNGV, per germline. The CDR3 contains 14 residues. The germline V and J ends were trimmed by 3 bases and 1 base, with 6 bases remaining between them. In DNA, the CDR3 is TGTGCCAGCAGCTTGATGCTGAACACCGGGGAGCTGTTTTTT. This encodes CASSLMLNTGELFF.

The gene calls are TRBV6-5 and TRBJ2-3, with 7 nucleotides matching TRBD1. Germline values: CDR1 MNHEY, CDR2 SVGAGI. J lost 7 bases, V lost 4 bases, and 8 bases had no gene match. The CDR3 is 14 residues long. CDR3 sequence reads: CASSWAAGGNTQYF. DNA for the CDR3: TGTGCCAGCAGTTGGGCGGCAGGGGGAAATACGCAGTATTTT.

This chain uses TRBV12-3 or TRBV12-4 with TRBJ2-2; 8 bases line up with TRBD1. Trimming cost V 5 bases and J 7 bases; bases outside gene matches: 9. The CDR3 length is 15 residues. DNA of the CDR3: TGTGCCAGCAGTCAGGACAGGGTGTTTAACGGGGAGCTGTTTTTT. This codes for CASSQDRVFNGELFF.

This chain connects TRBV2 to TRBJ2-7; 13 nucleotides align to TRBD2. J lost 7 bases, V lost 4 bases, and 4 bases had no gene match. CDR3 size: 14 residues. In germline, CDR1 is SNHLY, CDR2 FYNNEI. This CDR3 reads CASSGTSGSEEQYF. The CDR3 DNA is TGTGCCAGCAGTGGGACTAGCGGGAGCGAAGAGCAGTACTTC.

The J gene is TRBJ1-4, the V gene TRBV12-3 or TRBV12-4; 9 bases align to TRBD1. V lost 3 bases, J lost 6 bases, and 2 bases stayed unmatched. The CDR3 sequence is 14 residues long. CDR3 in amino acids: CASSFRQGDEKLFF. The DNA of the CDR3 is TGTGCCAGCAGTTTCCGACAGGGGGATGAAAAACTGTTTTTT.

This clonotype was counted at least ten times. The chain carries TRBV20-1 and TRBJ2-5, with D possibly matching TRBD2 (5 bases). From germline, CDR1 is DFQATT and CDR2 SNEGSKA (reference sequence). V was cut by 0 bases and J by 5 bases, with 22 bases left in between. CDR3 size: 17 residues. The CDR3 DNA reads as TGCAGTGCTAGAGACCCCTGGTGGGGAGAGGGTGAGGAGACCCAGTACTTC. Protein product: CSARDPWWGEGEETQYF.

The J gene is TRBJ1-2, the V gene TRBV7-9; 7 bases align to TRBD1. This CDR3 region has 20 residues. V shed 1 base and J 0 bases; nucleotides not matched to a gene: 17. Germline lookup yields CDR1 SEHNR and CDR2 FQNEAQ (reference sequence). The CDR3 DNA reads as TGTGCCAGCAGCTTAGGTTTGGGACAGCTGAGCAGAGGAGCTAACTATGGCTACACCTTC. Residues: CASSLGLGQLSRGANYGYTF.

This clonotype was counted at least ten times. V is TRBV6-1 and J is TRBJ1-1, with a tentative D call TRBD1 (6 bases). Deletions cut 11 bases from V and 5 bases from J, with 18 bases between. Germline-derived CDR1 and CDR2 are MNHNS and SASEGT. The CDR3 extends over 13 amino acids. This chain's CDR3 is CAGTRTAETEAFF. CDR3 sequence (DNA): TGTGCCGGAACACGGACAGCCGAAACTGAAGCTTTCTTT.

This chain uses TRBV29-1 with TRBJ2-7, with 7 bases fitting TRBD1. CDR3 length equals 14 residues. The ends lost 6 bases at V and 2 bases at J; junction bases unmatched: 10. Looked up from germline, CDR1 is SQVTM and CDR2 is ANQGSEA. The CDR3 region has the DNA TGCAGCGTGGGGAAGGGGGCCTCGGCCTACGAGCAGTACTTC. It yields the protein CSVGKGASAYEQYF.

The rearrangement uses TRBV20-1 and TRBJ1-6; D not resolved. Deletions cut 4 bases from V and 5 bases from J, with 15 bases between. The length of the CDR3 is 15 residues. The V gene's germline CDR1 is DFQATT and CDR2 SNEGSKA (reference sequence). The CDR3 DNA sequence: TGCAGTGCTACCCCTCCCGGCCGGGATAATTCACCCCTCCACTTT. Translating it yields CSATPPGRDNSPLHF.